Each of the 3 T cell receptor beta chains below was sequenced from the same sample in a study of blood T cell repertoires in COVID-19. Data came from immunoSEQ multiplex PCR; TCRdb stores just in-frame clones and leaves some out. The sample shows over 250,000 clones, 65% to 90% of them seen only once. Sequencing input: peripheral blood. These receptors were collected from a man aged 50-60 years with active or convalescent COVID-19.

The chain carries TRBV27 and TRBJ2-1; a weak D match, TRBD1 (5 bases). Germline V CDR1 and CDR2: MNHEY, SMNVEV (reference sequence). The CDR3 consists of 16 residues. V dropped 3 bases and J dropped 0 bases, with 12 bases sitting between them. CDR3 in amino acids: CASSLGRLGSYNEQFF. CDR3 DNA sequence: TGTGCCAGCAGTTTGGGGCGATTGGGCTCCTACAATGAGCAGTTCTTC.

The rearrangement joins TRBV19 to TRBJ2-5, with D possibly TRBD1 on 5 matching bases. V lost 1 base and J 2 bases, leaving 5 bases between the germline ends. The CDR3 runs 13 residues. The germline V gene has CDR1 LNHDA and CDR2 SQIVND (reference sequence). CDR3 sequence reads: CASSIAGQETQYF. The DNA of the CDR3 is TGTGCCAGTAGTATAGCAGGGCAAGAGACCCAGTACTTC. The full variable domain, with the rest looked up from reference TRBV19 and TRBJ2-5, is DGGITQSPKYLFRKEGQNVTLSCEQNLNHDAMYWYRQDPGQGLRLIYYSQIVNDFQKGDIAEGYSVSREKKESFPLTVTSAQKNPTAFYLCASSIAGQETQYFGPGTRLLVL.

The chain has TRBV14 and TRBJ2-7, with 7 nucleotides matching TRBD2. V dropped 0 bases and J dropped 0; count of bases not matched to a gene: 2. This CDR3 comprises 15 residues. Per germline, CDR1 SGHDN and CDR2 FVKESK. In DNA, the CDR3 is TGTGCCAGCAGCCAAGAGGGGGGGAGCTCCTACGAGCAGTACTTC. Translating gives CASSQEGGSSYEQYF.